The 27 T cell receptor beta chains below all came from one sample that was sequenced in a study. TCRdb recomputed calls from the RT-PCR reads with MiXCR, one row per CDR3 protein. The sample comprises about 700,000 distinct CDR3 sequences, 14% of which are singletons, and 3.6% rests with the top ten. What was sequenced was memory CD4+ T cells from blood. These TCRs come from a female donor in good health, serving as a healthy control.

The J gene is TRBJ1-6, the V gene TRBV5-6, with a tentative D call TRBD1 (5 bases). V was clipped by 0 bases and J by 5 bases, with 12 bases between them. The CDR3 has 16 amino acids. In germline, CDR1 is SGHDT, CDR2 YYEEEE. The CDR3 DNA reads TGTGCCAGCAGCTTGGCGGCAGGGAGGGATAATTCACCCCTCCACTTT. Its translation: CASSLAAGRDNSPLHF. Full variable domain (rest looked up from reference TRBV5-6 and TRBJ1-6): DAGVTQSPTHLIKTRGQQVTLRCSPKSGHDTVSWYQQALGQGPQFIFQYYEEEERQRGNFPDRFSGHQFPNYSSELNVNALLLGDSALYLCASSLAAGRDNSPLHFGNGTRLTVT.

The V gene is TRBV6-1, the J gene TRBJ2-1; the D is unclear. There are 17 residues in the CDR3. Trimming left V 7 bases short and J 0 bases short, with 19 bases between. Germline CDR1 reads MNHNS; CDR2 reads SASEGT. CDR3 residues: CASTKPSTEFSYNEQFF. CDR3 nucleotides: TGTGCCAGCACTAAACCCTCGACGGAGTTCTCCTACAATGAGCAGTTCTTC.

This clonotype came up a few times. The rearrangement joins TRBV5-1 to TRBJ2-1; 7 positions agree with TRBD2. Germline V gene sequence: CDR1 SGHRS, CDR2 YFSETQ. The trim removed 4 bases at V and 4 bases at J, leaving 8 bases unmatched. This CDR3 has 15 amino acids. The CDR3 DNA reads as TGCGCCAGCAGCGCGAGCGGGACCCGGTACAATGAGCAGTTCTTC. Protein sequence: CASSASGTRYNEQFF.

This clonotype occurred many times. The CDR3 DNA reads as TGCACCATACAGGCGGGTTTCTACAATGAGCAGTTCTTC. Protein: CTIQAGFYNEQFF. V is TRBV29-1 and J is TRBJ2-1; D tentatively reads TRBD1 or TRBD2 (5 bases each). The CDR3 covers 13 residues. Germline CDR1 reads SQVTM; CDR2 reads ANQGSEA.

The chain joins TRBV5-1 to TRBJ1-1, with a weak D call TRBD1 (6 bases). V was clipped by 3 bases and J by 4 bases, with 13 bases between them. The germline gives CDR1 SGHRS, CDR2 YFSETQ. This CDR3 contains 14 residues. The CDR3 sequence: CASSSTGSRTEAFF. CDR3 DNA sequence: TGCGCCAGCAGCTCCACAGGGTCTCGCACTGAAGCTTTCTTT.

This clonotype was detected only a few times. The CDR3 spells CASSVAGGSSYNSPLHF. The DNA of the CDR3 is TGTGCCAGCAGCGTCGCAGGGGGAAGCTCCTATAATTCACCCCTCCACTTT. V is TRBV7-2 and J is TRBJ1-6, with 7 bases lining up with TRBD1. The germline V gene has CDR1 SGHTA and CDR2 FQGNSA. CDR3 size: 17 residues. The trim removed 5 bases at V and 0 bases at J, leaving 7 bases unmatched.

There are a few counts of this clonotype. This chain links TRBV19 with TRBJ1-1, with D tentatively TRBD1 (6 bases). Germline V gene sequence: CDR1 LNHDA, CDR2 SQIVND (reference sequence). Trimming removed 5 bases from V and 2 bases from J, with 21 bases in between. The CDR3 has 17 amino acids. CDR3 in DNA: TGTGCCAGTAGTCTCCCCAGGGGAAGCAGGGGCAACACTGAAGCTTTCTTT. It codes for CASSLPRGSRGNTEAFF.

This clonotype was observed a handful of times. The V and J genes are TRBV20-1 and TRBJ2-3; possibly TRBD1 or TRBD2 for D (5 bases each). The CDR3 has 13 residues. The V end lost 2 bases, the J end lost 0 bases, and 6 bases lay between the germline ends. Germline V gene data show CDR1 as DFQATT and CDR2 as SNEGSKA (reference sequence). CDR3 residues: CSARWDSTDTQYF. CDR3 coding DNA: TGCAGTGCTAGATGGGACAGCACAGATACGCAGTATTTT.

In its sample, this clonotype was seen many times. The CDR3, as DNA: TGTGCCAGCAGCTTAGCTAGTATTCTCCACAATGAGCAGTTCTTC. This translates into CASSLASILHNEQFF. This sequence joins TRBV7-2 and TRBJ2-1, with unresolved D. This CDR3 region has 15 residues. The V gene lost 0 bases and the J gene lost 5 bases, with 11 bases spanning the gap. CDR1 and CDR2 from the germline V gene are SGHTA and FQGNSA.

The J gene is TRBJ1-5, the V gene TRBV27; a weak D match, TRBD1 (6 bases). There are 16 residues in the CDR3. The ends were cut back, 3 bases at V and 6 bases at J, with 18 bases in the middle. Germline CDR1 and CDR2: MNHEY and SMNVEV (reference sequence). This CDR3 reads CASSLASTGIGQPQHF. The CDR3 nucleotides read TGTGCCAGCAGTTTGGCCTCCACAGGGATAGGTCAGCCCCAGCATTTT.

The chain is built from TRBV5-6 and TRBJ2-3, with 9 nucleotides matching TRBD1. With V trimmed by 4 bases and J by 5 bases, 11 bases remained unmatched. Germline-derived CDR1 and CDR2 are SGHDT and YYEEEE. CDR3 length: 16 amino acids. DNA of the CDR3: TGTGCCAGCAGCCCCGCAGGACAGGGGTCGTTAGATACGCAGTATTTT. It is translated as CASSPAGQGSLDTQYF.

This clonotype was counted once. A much larger clone is a single base away; this may be a read error. The chain couples TRBV5-1 to TRBJ2-4, with TRBD1 as a possible D gene (5 bases). The CDR3 loop spans 15 amino acids. Germline CDR1 is SGHRS and CDR2 is YFSETQ. The germline V and J ends were trimmed by 0 bases and 10 bases, with 17 bases remaining between them. The DNA of the CDR3 is TGCGCCAGCAGCTTGGGGGCAGGGCCCCCCAAAATTCAGTACTTC. It yields the protein CASSLGAGPPKIQYF.

This clonotype was seen more than once but under ten times. The V call is TRBV7-2, the J call TRBJ2-1; the D is unclear. Trimming removed 1 base from V and 1 base from J, with 14 bases in between. CDR1 and CDR2 (germline): SGHTA, FQGNSA. The CDR3 runs to 17 residues. In DNA form, the CDR3 reads TGTGCCAGCAGCTTAGTTATGTTGTCGGAATCCTACAATGAGCAGTTCTTC. This encodes CASSLVMLSESYNEQFF.

A few counts support this clonotype. This chain links TRBV5-4 with TRBJ2-7; TRBD1 matches at 9 bases. Looked up from germline, CDR1 is SGHNT and CDR2 is YYREEE (reference sequence). CDR3 length: 15 residues. V shed 4 bases, J shed 4 bases, and the junction held 9 bases outside the gene matches. The CDR3 DNA reads as TGTGCCAGCAGCCGCGCTACAGGGGGCCAGTACGAGCAGTACTTC. Translation gives CASSRATGGQYEQYF.

This clonotype was recorded at least ten times. The chain employs TRBV6-2 or TRBV6-3 and TRBJ2-7; the match to TRBD2 covers 8 bases. The V and J ends lost 6 bases and 2 bases, in that order; junction bases with no gene match: 9. Germline CDR1 is MNHEY and CDR2 is SVGEGT. This CDR3 is 15 amino acids long. Written as DNA, the CDR3 is TGTGCCAGCAGGATCTTAGCGGGACCGGCCTACGAGCAGTACTTC. Amino acid sequence: CASRILAGPAYEQYF.

The chain carries TRBV5-4 and TRBJ2-3; TRBD1 agrees at 10 bases. CDR1 SGHNT and CDR2 YYREEE come from the germline V gene (reference sequence). Trimming removed 2 bases from V and 1 base from J; junction bases left unmatched: 4. This CDR3 has 16 amino acids. As DNA, the CDR3 is TGTGCCAGCAGCTTCCGGACAGGGGGACGCACAGATACGCAGTATTTT. It encodes CASSFRTGGRTDTQYF.

Ten or more counts support this clonotype. The chain's CDR3 is CSARELIAGSYEQYF. Written as DNA, the CDR3 is TGCAGTGCTAGAGAGTTAATAGCGGGCTCCTACGAGCAGTACTTC. This chain links TRBV20-1 with TRBJ2-7, with 7 positions matching TRBD2. The CDR3 is 15 residues long. The ends lost 0 bases at V and 0 bases at J; junction bases unmatched: 5. Germline V gives CDR1 DFQATT, CDR2 SNEGSKA (reference sequence).

This clonotype was counted between two and nine times. J is TRBJ1-3 and V is TRBV5-1; the D is unclear. CDR3 length: 14 amino acids. Germline V gives CDR1 SGHRS, CDR2 YFSETQ. Trimming removed 6 bases at V and 2 bases at J, with 12 bases between. The CDR3, as DNA: TGCGCCAGCACGGAACAAGGAGCTGGAAACACCATATATTTT. This gives the protein CASTEQGAGNTIYF.

The chain recombines TRBV7-7 with TRBJ2-1; TRBD1 matches 7 bases. CDR3 length: 15 residues. CDR1 and CDR2 from the germline V gene are SSHAT and FNYEAQ (reference sequence). The V segment lost 5 bases and the J segment 5 bases; nucleotides outside the gene matches: 9. The CDR3 is CASSIGQATHNEQFF. Here the CDR3 DNA reads TGTGCCAGCAGCATAGGACAGGCGACCCACAATGAGCAGTTCTTC.

This clonotype was observed many times. The chain carries TRBV15 and TRBJ2-5; perhaps TRBD1 as D (6 bases). The CDR3 has 15 amino acids. Trimming removed 1 base at V and 5 bases at J, with 14 bases between. Germline V gene sequence: CDR1 LNHNV, CDR2 YYDKDF (reference sequence). In DNA form, the CDR3 reads TGTGCCACCAGCAGAGCAGGACAGATATTGGAGACCCAGTACTTC. Translating gives CATSRAGQILETQYF.

This clonotype was picked up a small number of times. The chain couples TRBV4-1 to TRBJ1-1; maybe TRBD1 (5 bases). V lost 1 base, J lost 6 bases, and 15 bases lay in between. CDR1 is MGHRA and CDR2 is YSYEKL in the germline V gene. There are 15 residues in the CDR3. CDR3 sequence (DNA): TGCGCCAGCAGCCAAGTAACAGGCGGCCGCTCTGAAGCTTTCTTT. Protein product: CASSQVTGGRSEAFF.

The chain employs TRBV25-1 and TRBJ2-6, with D possibly matching TRBD2 (6 bases). Germline CDR1 and CDR2: MGHDK and SYGVNS. This CDR3 region has 15 residues. The germline V and J ends were trimmed by 4 bases and 3 bases, with 10 bases remaining between them. CDR3 DNA: TGTGCCAGCAGTGTTGGAGGGTATGGGGCCAACGTCCTGACTTTC. This codes for CASSVGGYGANVLTF.

This clonotype was detected only a few times. The junction differs from germline at one of its ends, possibly a read error. The rearrangement links TRBV7-9 to TRBJ2-5, with D maybe TRBD1 (5 bases). The germline CDR1 and CDR2 sequences are SEHNR and FQNEAQ (reference sequence). The CDR3 extends over 12 amino acids. CDR3 bases: TGTGCCAGCAGCCCCCCCGACAGAAATTTGAACTTC. Translating gives CASSPPDRNLNF. The complete variable domain, with remaining parts taken from reference TRBV7-9 and TRBJ2-5, reads DTGVSQNPRHKITKRGQNVTFRCDPISEHNRLYWYRQTLGQGPEFLTYFQNEAQLEKSRLLSDRFSAERPKGSFSTLEIQRTEQGDSAMYLCASSPPDRNLNFGPGTRLLVL.

This clonotype was seen more than once but under ten times. The V gene is TRBV5-5, the J gene TRBJ1-2; tentatively, D is TRBD1 (6 bases). Germline CDR1 and CDR2: SGHKS and YYEKEE (reference sequence). The ends were cut back, 3 bases at V and 4 bases at J, with 13 bases in the middle. This CDR3 has 14 amino acids. CDR3 sequence (DNA): TGTGCCAGCAGCTCAAACCAGGACAGCTATGGCTACACCTTC. The encoded protein is CASSSNQDSYGYTF.

This sequence joins TRBV9 and TRBJ1-2; 12 bases fit TRBD1. Trimming at V came to 0 bases and at J to 3 bases, leaving 3 bases not matched to a gene. This CDR3 has 16 residues. Germline V gene sequence: CDR1 SGDLS, CDR2 YYNGEE. CDR3 residues: CASSVGGQGAHYGYTF. The DNA of the CDR3 is TGTGCCAGCAGCGTAGGGGGACAGGGGGCCCACTATGGCTACACCTTC.

Many counts were recorded for this clonotype. This sequence joins TRBV12-3 or TRBV12-4 and TRBJ1-3, with D unclear. Trimming removed 3 bases from V and 0 bases from J, with 12 bases in between. This CDR3 has 16 residues. CDR3 residues: CASSLKGPSSGNTIYF. The CDR3 region has the DNA TGTGCCAGCAGTTTGAAAGGCCCCAGCTCTGGAAACACCATATATTTT.

The chain couples TRBV29-1 to TRBJ1-5; 8 bases match TRBD1. The germline CDR1 and CDR2 sequences are SQVTM and ANQGSEA. There are 13 residues in the CDR3. The trim removed 6 bases at V and 6 bases at J, leaving 7 bases unmatched. As DNA, the CDR3 is TGCAGCGTGCAGGACAGGGTGGGTCAGCCCCAGCATTTT. Its protein product is CSVQDRVGQPQHF.